The entry below gives a single T cell receptor beta chain sequence along with its context. At least ten counts were recorded for this clonotype. Its antigen is currently not known. No much larger clonotype is one base removed from it; base qualities were not supplied. CDR1 and CDR2 were assigned from the germline V gene as SQVTM and ANQGSEA. Clipping removes 8 bases from V and 2 bases from J, with 8 as the unmatched junction base count. The CDR3 goes from the cysteine to the phenylalanine over 14 residues. The sequence is cut down to CDR3 DNA, 42 bases in frame from base 1. Receptor amplification or capture employed 5' RACE. The sample was run on a NextSeq 500. In the TCR library protocol, a unique molecular identifier was attached to each TCR cDNA molecule so that PCR and sequencing errors could be corrected. The paper's data handling went like this. TCR identification, UMI-based error correction and CDR3 extraction were all carried out with Decombinator tools. TCRs above a frequency of 2 per 1,000, corresponding to the top 1% of the tumor frequency distribution, were defined as expanded. Renyi diversity was calculated using the R vegan package after each repertoire was subsampled 100 times to 5,000 TCRs. CDR3 similarity networks were built from amino acid triplet string-kernel similarity, connecting CDR3s with pairwise similarity above 0.82. TCRdb reworked the public reads: Q25 trimming with fastp, MiXCR clone assembly, productive beta chains retained. Rows with one shared CDR3 protein collapse into an entry with the most common genes and DNA. In this record, the V and J calls reflect TCRdb's handling and not the investigators' own analysis. The sample table records about 61,000 distinct CDR3 sequences; roughly 5.9% of these occur just once. Approximately 14% of the sample belongs to the ten largest clones.

What this sample's time point label stands for: sample taken at primary tumor resection. The donors were about 65 patients from the lung TRACERx cohort who had early-stage, untreated non-small cell lung cancer. Without any cell sorting, TCR sequencing was performed on whole RNA extracted either from tumor and nontumor lung tissue or from cryopreserved PBMC samples. Only patients with enough RNA available from two or more tumor regions were chosen for TCR sequencing. This sample is drawn from a study of spatial heterogeneity in lung cancer (dated by TCRdb to between 2018 and 2020). Regarding the study in general: Beta-chain transcripts were consistently detected in greater numbers than alpha-chain transcripts, which likely reflects a higher abundance of beta-chain transcripts. In the raw uncorrected reads, each unique combination of TCR and UMI appeared more than ten times on average. In non-small cell lung cancer, the study made a quantitative comparison of TCR alpha and beta repertoires among multiple tumor regions, matched nontumor lung and blood. Nonsynonymous mutation counts, determined by whole-exome sequencing of tumor tissue, were related to features of the TCR repertoire. Both alpha and beta chains were TCR-sequenced in samples taken at surgery, namely 220 tumor regions, 62 to 65 matched nontumor lung samples and 50 to 60 PBMC samples.

The investigation overall reported the following: Ubiquitous expanded tumor TCRs were found in blood more often at tumor resection than at routine follow-up. Confirming at a functional level the hypothesis that regional TCRs recognize regional mutations was considered to require additional single-cell paired TCR alpha and beta sequencing.

The TCR sequence derives from a female donor with early-stage non-small cell lung cancer. The input for sequencing was PBMCs, taken at surgery. The chain is made from TRBV29-1 and TRBJ2-5; 10 central bases correspond to TRBD1. The encoded CDR3 is CSSRQGASQETQYF. The nucleotides read TGCAGCTCTAGACAGGGGGCGAGTCAAGAGACCCAGTACTTC.